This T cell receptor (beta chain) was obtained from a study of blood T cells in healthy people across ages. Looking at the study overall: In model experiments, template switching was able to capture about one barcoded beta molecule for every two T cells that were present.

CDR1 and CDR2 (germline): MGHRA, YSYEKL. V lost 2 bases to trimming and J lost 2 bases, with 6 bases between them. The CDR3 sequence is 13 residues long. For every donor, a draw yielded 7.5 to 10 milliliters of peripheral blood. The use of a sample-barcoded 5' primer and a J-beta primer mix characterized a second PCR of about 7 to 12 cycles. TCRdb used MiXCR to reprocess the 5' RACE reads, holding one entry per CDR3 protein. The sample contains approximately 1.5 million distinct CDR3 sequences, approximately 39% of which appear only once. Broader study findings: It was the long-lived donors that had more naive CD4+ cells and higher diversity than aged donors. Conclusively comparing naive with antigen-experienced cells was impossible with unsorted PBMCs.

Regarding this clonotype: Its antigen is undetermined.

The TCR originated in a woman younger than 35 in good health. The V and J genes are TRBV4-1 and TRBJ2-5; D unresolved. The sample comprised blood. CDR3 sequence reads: CASSQPGQETQYF. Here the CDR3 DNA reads TGCGCCAGCAGCCAACCAGGTCAAGAGACCCAGTACTTC.